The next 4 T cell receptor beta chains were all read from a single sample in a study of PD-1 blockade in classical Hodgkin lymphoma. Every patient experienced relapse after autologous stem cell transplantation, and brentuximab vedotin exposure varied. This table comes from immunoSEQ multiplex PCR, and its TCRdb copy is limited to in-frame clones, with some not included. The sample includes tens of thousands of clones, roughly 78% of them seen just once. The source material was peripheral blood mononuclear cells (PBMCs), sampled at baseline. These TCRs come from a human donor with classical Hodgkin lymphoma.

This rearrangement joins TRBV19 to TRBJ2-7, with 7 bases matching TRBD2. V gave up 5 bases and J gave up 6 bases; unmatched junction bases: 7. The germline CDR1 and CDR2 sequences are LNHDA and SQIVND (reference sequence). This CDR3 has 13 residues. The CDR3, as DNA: TGTGCCAGTAGTCTAGGGGAGGGAAGCGAGCAGTACTTC. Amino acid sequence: CASSLGEGSEQYF.

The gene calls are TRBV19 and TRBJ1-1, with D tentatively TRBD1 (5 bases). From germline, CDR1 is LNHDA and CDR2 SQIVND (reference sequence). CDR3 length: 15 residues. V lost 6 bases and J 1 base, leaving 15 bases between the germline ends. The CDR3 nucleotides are TGTGCCAGTAGATTCCTCAGGGAGGAGAACACTGAAGCTTTCTTT. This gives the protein CASRFLREENTEAFF.

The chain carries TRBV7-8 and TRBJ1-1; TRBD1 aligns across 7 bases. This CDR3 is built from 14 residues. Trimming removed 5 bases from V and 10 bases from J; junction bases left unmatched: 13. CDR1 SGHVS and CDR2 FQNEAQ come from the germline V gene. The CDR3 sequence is CASSLQTGSLGAFF. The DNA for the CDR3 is TGTGCCAGCAGCCTCCAGACAGGGTCTCTAGGAGCTTTCTTT.

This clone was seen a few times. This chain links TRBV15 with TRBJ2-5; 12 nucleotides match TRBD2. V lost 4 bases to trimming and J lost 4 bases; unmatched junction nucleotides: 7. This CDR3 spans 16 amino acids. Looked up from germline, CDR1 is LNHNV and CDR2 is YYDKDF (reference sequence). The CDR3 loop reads CATSTISSGGAETQYF. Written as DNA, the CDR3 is TGTGCCACCAGCACCATCTCTAGCGGGGGGGCAGAGACCCAGTACTTC.